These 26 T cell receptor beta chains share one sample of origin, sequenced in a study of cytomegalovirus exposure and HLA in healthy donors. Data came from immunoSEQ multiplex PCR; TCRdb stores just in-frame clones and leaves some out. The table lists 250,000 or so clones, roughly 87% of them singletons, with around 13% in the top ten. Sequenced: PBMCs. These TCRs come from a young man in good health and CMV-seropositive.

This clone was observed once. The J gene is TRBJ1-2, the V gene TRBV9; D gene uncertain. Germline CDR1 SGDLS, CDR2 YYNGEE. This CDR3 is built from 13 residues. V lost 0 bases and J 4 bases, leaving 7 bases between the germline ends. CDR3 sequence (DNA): TGTGCCAGCAGCGTAGCGGATACCTATGGCTACACCTTC. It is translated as CASSVADTYGYTF.

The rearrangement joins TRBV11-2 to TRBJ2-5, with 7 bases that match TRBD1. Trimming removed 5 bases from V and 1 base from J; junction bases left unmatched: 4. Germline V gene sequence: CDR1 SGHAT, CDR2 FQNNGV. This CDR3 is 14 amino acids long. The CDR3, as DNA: TGTGCCAGCAGCCTGACAGGGTTCCAAGAGACCCAGTACTTC. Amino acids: CASSLTGFQETQYF. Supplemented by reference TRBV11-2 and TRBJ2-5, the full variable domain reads EAGVAQSPRYKIIEKRQSVAFWCNPISGHATLYWYQQILGQGPKLLIQFQNNGVVDDSQLPKDRFSAERLKGVDSTLKIQPAKLEDSAVYLCASSLTGFQETQYFGPGTRLLVL.

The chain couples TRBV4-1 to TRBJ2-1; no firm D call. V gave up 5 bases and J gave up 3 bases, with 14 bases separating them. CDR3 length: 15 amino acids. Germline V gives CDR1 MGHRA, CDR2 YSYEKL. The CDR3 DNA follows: TGCGCCAGCAGCTTCCAGGTGCCGTTCTACAATGAGCAGTTCTTC. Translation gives CASSFQVPFYNEQFF.

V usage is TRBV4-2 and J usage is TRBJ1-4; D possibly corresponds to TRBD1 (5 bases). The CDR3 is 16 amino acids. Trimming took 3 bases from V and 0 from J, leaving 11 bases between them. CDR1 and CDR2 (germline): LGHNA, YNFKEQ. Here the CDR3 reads CASSHGDRATNEKLFF. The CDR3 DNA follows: TGTGCCAGCAGCCACGGCGACAGAGCAACTAATGAAAAACTGTTTTTT.

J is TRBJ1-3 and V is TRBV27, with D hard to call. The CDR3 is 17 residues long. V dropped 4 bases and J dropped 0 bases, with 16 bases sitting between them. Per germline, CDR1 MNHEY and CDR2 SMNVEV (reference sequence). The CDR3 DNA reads TGTGCCAGCAGTTCCCGACTCCGGTCAGACTCTGGAAACACCATATATTTT. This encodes CASSSRLRSDSGNTIYF.

CDR3 coding DNA: TGTGCCTGGAGTCCCGACCTCTTTTACGAGCAGTACTTC. The encoded protein is CAWSPDLFYEQYF. This chain joins TRBV30 and TRBJ2-7; the D is unclear. Trimming pared 2 bases from V and 4 bases from J, leaving 12 bases between. CDR1 is GTSNPN and CDR2 is SVGIG in the germline V gene (reference sequence). The CDR3 extends over 13 amino acids.

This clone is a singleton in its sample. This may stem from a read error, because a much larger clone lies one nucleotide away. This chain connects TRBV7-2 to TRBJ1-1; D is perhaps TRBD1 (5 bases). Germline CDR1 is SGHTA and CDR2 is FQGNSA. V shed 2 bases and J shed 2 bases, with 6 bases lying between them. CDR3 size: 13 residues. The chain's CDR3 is CASSLQGNTEAFF. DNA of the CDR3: TGTGCCAGCAGCTTACAGGGAAACACTGAAGCTTTCTTT.

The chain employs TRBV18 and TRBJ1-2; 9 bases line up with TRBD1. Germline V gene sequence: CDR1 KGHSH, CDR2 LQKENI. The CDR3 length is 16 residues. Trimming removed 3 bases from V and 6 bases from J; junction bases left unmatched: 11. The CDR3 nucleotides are TGTGCCAGCTCACCCGCACCGGGACAGGGCATGGATGGCTACACCTTC. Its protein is CASSPAPGQGMDGYTF.

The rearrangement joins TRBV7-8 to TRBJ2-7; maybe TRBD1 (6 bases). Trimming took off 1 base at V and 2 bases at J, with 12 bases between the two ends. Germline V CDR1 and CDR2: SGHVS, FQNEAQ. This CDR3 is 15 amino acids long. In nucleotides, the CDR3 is TGTGCCAGCAGCTTAGGAGTCGGACAGACCTACGAGCAGTACTTC. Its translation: CASSLGVGQTYEQYF.

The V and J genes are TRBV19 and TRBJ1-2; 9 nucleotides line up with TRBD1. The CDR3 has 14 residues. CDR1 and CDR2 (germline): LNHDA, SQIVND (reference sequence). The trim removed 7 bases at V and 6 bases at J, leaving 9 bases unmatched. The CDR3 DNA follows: TGTGCCAGTATCCTACCCGGGACAGGGAATGGCTACACCTTC. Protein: CASILPGTGNGYTF.

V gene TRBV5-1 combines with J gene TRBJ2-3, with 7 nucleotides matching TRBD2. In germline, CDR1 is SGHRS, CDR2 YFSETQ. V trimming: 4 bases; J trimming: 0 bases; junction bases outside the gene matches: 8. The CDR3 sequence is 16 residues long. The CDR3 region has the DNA TGCGCCAGCAGCCTATCTCTAGCGGCAAGCACAGATACGCAGTATTTT. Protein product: CASSLSLAASTDTQYF.

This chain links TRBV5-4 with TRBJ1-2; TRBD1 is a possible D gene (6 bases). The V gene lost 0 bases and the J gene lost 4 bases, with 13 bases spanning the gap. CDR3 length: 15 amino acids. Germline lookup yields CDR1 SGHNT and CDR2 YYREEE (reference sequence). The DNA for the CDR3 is TGTGCCAGCAGCTTGGTTGGGGGGGGCACCTATGGCTACACCTTC. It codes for CASSLVGGGTYGYTF.

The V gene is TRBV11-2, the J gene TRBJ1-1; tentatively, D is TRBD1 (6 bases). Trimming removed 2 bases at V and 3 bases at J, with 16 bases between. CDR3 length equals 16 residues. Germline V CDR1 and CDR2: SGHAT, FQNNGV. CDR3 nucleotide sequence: TGTGCCAGCAGCTTAATCTCGGGGGCCCTGGACACTGAAGCTTTCTTT. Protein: CASSLISGALDTEAFF.

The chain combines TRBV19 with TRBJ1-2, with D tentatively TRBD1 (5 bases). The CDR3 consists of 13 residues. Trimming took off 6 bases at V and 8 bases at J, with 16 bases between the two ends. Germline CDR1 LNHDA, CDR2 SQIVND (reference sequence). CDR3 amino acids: CASRSGGVGGYTF. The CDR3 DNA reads TGTGCCAGTAGGTCCGGGGGAGTTGGCGGCTACACCTTC.

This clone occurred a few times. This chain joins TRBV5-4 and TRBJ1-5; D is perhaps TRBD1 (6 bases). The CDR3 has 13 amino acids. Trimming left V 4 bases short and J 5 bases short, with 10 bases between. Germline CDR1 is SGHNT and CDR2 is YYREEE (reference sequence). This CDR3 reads CASSVDRYQPQHF. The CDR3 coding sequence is TGTGCCAGCAGCGTAGACAGGTATCAGCCCCAGCATTTT.

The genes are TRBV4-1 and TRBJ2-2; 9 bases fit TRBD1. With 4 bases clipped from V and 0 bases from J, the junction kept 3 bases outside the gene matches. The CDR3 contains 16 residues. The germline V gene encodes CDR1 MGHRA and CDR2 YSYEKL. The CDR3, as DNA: TGCGCCAGCAGCCGAGGACAGGGGACGAACACCGGGGAGCTGTTTTTT. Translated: CASSRGQGTNTGELFF.

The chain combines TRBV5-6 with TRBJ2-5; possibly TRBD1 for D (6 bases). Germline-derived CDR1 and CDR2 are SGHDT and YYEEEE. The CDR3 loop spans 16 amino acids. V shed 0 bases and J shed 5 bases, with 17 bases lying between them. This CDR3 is CASSLAGRGFGETQYF. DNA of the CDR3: TGTGCCAGCAGCTTGGCGGGCAGGGGCTTCGGGGAGACCCAGTACTTC. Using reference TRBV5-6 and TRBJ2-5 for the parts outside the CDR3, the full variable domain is DAGVTQSPTHLIKTRGQQVTLRCSPKSGHDTVSWYQQALGQGPQFIFQYYEEEERQRGNFPDRFSGHQFPNYSSELNVNALLLGDSALYLCASSLAGRGFGETQYFGPGTRLLVL.

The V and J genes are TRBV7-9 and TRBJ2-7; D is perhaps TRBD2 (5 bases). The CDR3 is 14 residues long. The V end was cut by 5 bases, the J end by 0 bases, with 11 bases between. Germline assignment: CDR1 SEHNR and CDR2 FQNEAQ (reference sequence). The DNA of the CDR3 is TGTGCCAGCAGCCCGGACGGACTCTCCTACGAGCAGTACTTC. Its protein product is CASSPDGLSYEQYF.

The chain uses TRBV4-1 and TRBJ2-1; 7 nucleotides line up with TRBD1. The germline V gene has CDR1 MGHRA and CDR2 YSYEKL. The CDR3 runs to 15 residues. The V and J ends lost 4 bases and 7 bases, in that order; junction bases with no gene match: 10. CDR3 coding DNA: TGCGCCAGCAGCCTCGACAGGGCCGTCGGGAATGAGCAGTTCTTC. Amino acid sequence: CASSLDRAVGNEQFF.

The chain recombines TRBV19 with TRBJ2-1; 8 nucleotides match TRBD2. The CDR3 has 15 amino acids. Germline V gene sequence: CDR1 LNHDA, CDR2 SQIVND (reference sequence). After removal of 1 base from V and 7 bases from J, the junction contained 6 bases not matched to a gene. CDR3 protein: CASSIGTGRGNEQFF. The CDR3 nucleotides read TGTGCCAGTAGTATAGGGACCGGGAGGGGGAATGAGCAGTTCTTC.

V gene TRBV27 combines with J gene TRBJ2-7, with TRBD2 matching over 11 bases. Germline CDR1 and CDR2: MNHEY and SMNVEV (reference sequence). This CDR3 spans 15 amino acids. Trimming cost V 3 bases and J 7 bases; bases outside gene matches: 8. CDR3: CASSFGSGGGWEQYF. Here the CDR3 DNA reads TGTGCCAGCAGTTTTGGTAGCGGGGGGGGTTGGGAGCAGTACTTC.

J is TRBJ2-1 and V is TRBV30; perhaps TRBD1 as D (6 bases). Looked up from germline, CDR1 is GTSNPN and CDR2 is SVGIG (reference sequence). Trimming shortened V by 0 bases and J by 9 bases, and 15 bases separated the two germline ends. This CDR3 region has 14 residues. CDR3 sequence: CAWSVGGLQGEQFF. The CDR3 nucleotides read TGTGCCTGGAGTGTTGGGGGCCTGCAGGGTGAGCAGTTCTTC.

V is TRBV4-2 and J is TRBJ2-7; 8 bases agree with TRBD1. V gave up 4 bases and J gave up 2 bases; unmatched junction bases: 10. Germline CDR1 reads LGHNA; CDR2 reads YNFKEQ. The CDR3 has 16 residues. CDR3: CASSPSDRAGTYEQYF. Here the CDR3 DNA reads TGTGCCAGCAGCCCTTCGGACAGGGCGGGCACCTACGAGCAGTACTTC.

CDR3 DNA: TGTGCCAGCAGTGACGACAGGGTCCTAGACTCCTACGAGCAGTACTTC. It is translated as CASSDDRVLDSYEQYF. The chain has TRBV6-1 and TRBJ2-7, with TRBD1 matching over 7 bases. The V gene end was trimmed by 3 bases and the J gene end by 0 bases; junction bases not matched to a gene: 8. Germline assignment: CDR1 MNHNS and CDR2 SASEGT. This CDR3 contains 16 residues.

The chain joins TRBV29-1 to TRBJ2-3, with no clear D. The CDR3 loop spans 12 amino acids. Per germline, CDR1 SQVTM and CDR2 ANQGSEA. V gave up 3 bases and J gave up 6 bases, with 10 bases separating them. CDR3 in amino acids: CSVEPRSDTQYF. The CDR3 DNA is TGCAGCGTTGAGCCTCGGTCGGATACGCAGTATTTT.

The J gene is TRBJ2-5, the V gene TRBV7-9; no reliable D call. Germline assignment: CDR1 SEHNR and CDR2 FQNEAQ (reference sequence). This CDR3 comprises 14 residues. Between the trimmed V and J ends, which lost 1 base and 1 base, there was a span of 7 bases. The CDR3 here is CASSLVLAQETQYF. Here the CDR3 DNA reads TGTGCCAGCAGCTTAGTGTTAGCCCAAGAGACCCAGTACTTC. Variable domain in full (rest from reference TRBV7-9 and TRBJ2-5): DTGVSQNPRHKITKRGQNVTFRCDPISEHNRLYWYRQTLGQGPEFLTYFQNEAQLEKSRLLSDRFSAERPKGSFSTLEIQRTEQGDSAMYLCASSLVLAQETQYFGPGTRLLVL.